This T cell receptor beta chain comes out of a study of control samples from healthy donors and cancer patients (dated by TCRdb to 2020 to 2021). Receptor libraries were prepared by the immunoSEQ multiplex PCR assay. Sourced from immuneACCESS, this table was stored by TCRdb with only in-frame sequences that have V and J called. A share of the clones is absent; for the studies checked, an unresolved V gene accounts for under half, and the remainder has no known explanation. Within this sample are approximately 140,000 clones, with 85% to 95% of them counted one time only. Over 10% of the sample is held by the ten biggest clonotypes. In the case of this clone: No cognate antigen has been identified for it. No much larger clone is present one base from it, and per-base qualities are unavailable.

The germline V gene (reference sequence) gives CDR1 as MNHNY and CDR2 as SVGAGI. There are 15 amino acids in the CDR3, from cysteine to phenylalanine inclusive. The only DNA kept is the CDR3, 45 bases in frame from the first base. Germline trimming: 4 bases from V, 6 bases from J; junction bases outside gene matches: 5. The sequencing sample was made of blood. This TCR came from a man aged 35 to 55 in good health. The chain employs TRBV6-6 and TRBJ2-2; 10 of the junction bases match TRBD2. In nucleotides, the sequence is TGTGCCAGCAGTTCCACCGGGACTAGCGCCGGGGAGCTGTTTTTT. This codes for CASSSTGTSAGELFF.